These 30 T cell receptor beta chains share one sample of origin, sequenced in a study of blood T cells in healthy people across ages. Through a sample-barcoded 5' primer and a J-beta primer mix, a second PCR was run for about 6 to 11 cycles. In TCRdb, the 5' RACE reads were re-called with MiXCR into one record per CDR3 protein. Of about 1.6 million distinct CDR3 sequences listed, about 32% are singletons. Input material: blood. Every receptor here comes from a woman aged 25-40 years in good health.

This clonotype was picked up one time. The chain joins TRBV7-9 to TRBJ2-7, with unresolved D. CDR1 and CDR2 (germline): SEHNR, FQNEAQ (reference sequence). The CDR3 runs to 13 residues. Trimming removed 1 base from V and 4 bases from J, with 8 bases in between. The CDR3 region is CASSLDAVYEQYF. DNA of the CDR3: TGTGCCAGCAGCTTAGATGCTGTGTACGAGCAGTACTTC.

In its sample, this clonotype was seen a few times. The chain recombines TRBV6-4 with TRBJ1-1; no reliable D call. The ends were cut back, 2 bases at V and 3 bases at J, with 4 bases in the middle. The CDR3 covers 12 residues. Germline-derived CDR1 and CDR2 are MRHNA and SNTAGT. CDR3 nucleotides: TGTGCCAGCAGTGACGGAGACACTGAAGCTTTCTTT. This codes for CASSDGDTEAFF.

There are many counts of this clonotype. This rearrangement joins TRBV18 to TRBJ2-6, with D perhaps matching TRBD1 or TRBD2 (5 bases each). CDR3 size: 15 residues. V lost 8 bases to trimming and J lost 0 bases, with 11 bases between them. Germline assignment: CDR1 KGHSH and CDR2 LQKENI. The CDR3 region has the DNA TGTGCCAGCAGCCCCGGGGCCTCTGGGGCCAACGTCCTGACTTTC. Residues: CASSPGASGANVLTF.

This clonotype was counted only a few times. This chain uses TRBV27 with TRBJ2-3; D uncertain. The CDR3 length is 17 residues. Germline values: CDR1 MNHEY, CDR2 SMNVEV (reference sequence). V lost 4 bases to trimming and J lost 3 bases, with 20 bases between them. Written as DNA, the CDR3 is TGTGCCAGCAGTTCCCTATCGGACCTAGTAGGGACAGATACGCAGTATTTT. Its translation is CASSSLSDLVGTDTQYF.

The chain combines TRBV7-6 with TRBJ2-3; TRBD1 matches 9 bases. CDR1 is SGHVS and CDR2 is FNYEAQ in the germline V gene. The CDR3 has 15 amino acids. With 5 bases clipped from V and 6 bases from J, the junction kept 9 bases outside the gene matches. CDR3 loop: CASSITGGAKDTQYF. The CDR3 DNA sequence: TGTGCCAGCAGCATAACAGGGGGCGCGAAGGATACGCAGTATTTT.

Only a few counts were recorded for this clonotype. Its ends do not fully match the called genes, so a read error is possible. The chain combines TRBV20-1 with TRBJ2-1; no clear D. Germline V gene lookup returns CDR1 DFQATT and CDR2 SNEGSKA (reference sequence). The CDR3 extends over 11 amino acids. The CDR3 nucleotides are TGCAGTGCTAGGACCCCGAATGCGCAGTTCTTC. It yields the protein CSARTPNAQFF.

There are a few counts of this clonotype. The rearrangement links TRBV7-3 to TRBJ1-1; D call uncertain. The CDR3 totals 14 residues. Per the germline V gene, CDR1 is SGHTA and CDR2 is FQGTGA. Trimming removed 2 bases from V and 1 base from J, with 8 bases in between. CDR3 loop: CASSLQQQNTEAFF. The CDR3, as DNA: TGTGCCAGCAGCTTACAACAGCAGAACACTGAAGCTTTCTTT.

The chain combines TRBV25-1 with TRBJ1-2; D is unclear. The CDR3 is 14 residues long. Trimming took off 1 base at V and 6 bases at J, with 12 bases between the two ends. CDR1 MGHDK and CDR2 SYGVNS come from the germline V gene. DNA of the CDR3: TGTGCCAGCAGTGAATTGAGGCTAAACAATGGCTACACCTTC. Its translation: CASSELRLNNGYTF.

This clonotype was observed a few times. The CDR3 DNA reads TGTGCCTGGAGTGTCAGTCCCTACGAGCAGTACTTC. Residues: CAWSVSPYEQYF. The genes are TRBV30 and TRBJ2-7, with D unclear. V was shortened by 0 bases and J by 2 bases, with 5 bases between the two germline ends. The CDR3 covers 12 residues. Looked up from germline, CDR1 is GTSNPN and CDR2 is SVGIG (reference sequence). The whole variable domain, remainder taken from reference TRBV30 and TRBJ2-7, is SQTIHQWPATLVQPVGSPLSLECTVEGTSNPNLYWYRQAAGRGLQLLFYSVGIGQISSEVPQNLSASRPQDRQFILSSKKLLLSDSGFYLCAWSVSPYEQYFGPGTRLTVT.

There are a few counts of this clonotype. The V gene is TRBV6-1, the J gene TRBJ2-3; D gene uncertain. The CDR3 is 11 amino acids. Trimming removed 8 bases from V and 3 bases from J, with 6 bases in between. Germline V gene lookup returns CDR1 MNHNS and CDR2 SASEGT. For the CDR3, the DNA is TGTGCCAGCTTCAATACAGATACGCAGTATTTT. This codes for CASFNTDTQYF.

This clonotype was seen only a few times. The V and J genes are TRBV7-9 and TRBJ2-6; 9 bases line up with TRBD1. V trimming: 1 base; J trimming: 0 bases; junction bases outside the gene matches: 4. Germline V gene data show CDR1 as SEHNR and CDR2 as FQNEAQ (reference sequence). This CDR3 spans 18 amino acids. The CDR3 protein is CASSLGGTGFSGANVLTF. The CDR3 DNA reads TGTGCCAGCAGCTTAGGGGGGACAGGGTTCTCTGGGGCCAACGTCCTGACTTTC.

Only a few counts were recorded for this clonotype. This rearrangement joins TRBV9 to TRBJ2-1; possibly TRBD1 for D (5 bases). Trimming stripped 0 bases from V and 6 bases from J, with 13 bases between. Looked up from germline, CDR1 is SGDLS and CDR2 is YYNGEE. CDR3 size: 15 residues. CDR3 sequence: CASSVGPQGGNEQFF. The CDR3 DNA follows: TGTGCCAGCAGCGTAGGGCCCCAGGGTGGCAATGAGCAGTTCTTC.

The chain has TRBV14 and TRBJ2-1, with D hard to call. The V end lost 8 bases, the J end lost 9 bases, and 20 bases lay between the germline ends. Germline CDR1 reads SGHDN; CDR2 reads FVKESK. The CDR3 loop spans 14 amino acids. In DNA form, the CDR3 reads TGTGCCAGCTCTAACCCCCTCCCAAGGGCTGAGCAGTTCTTC. Its protein product is CASSNPLPRAEQFF.

This clonotype was recorded a few times. CDR3 loop: CSVKSSGQGASNYGYTF. For the CDR3, the DNA is TGCAGCGTTAAATCGTCGGGACAGGGGGCCTCTAACTATGGCTACACCTTC. This chain uses TRBV29-1 with TRBJ1-2; 12 bases map to TRBD1. This CDR3 has 17 residues. The germline V gene encodes CDR1 SQVTM and CDR2 ANQGSEA. V dropped 5 bases and J dropped 0; count of bases not matched to a gene: 10.

V gene TRBV20-1 combines with J gene TRBJ2-3; 8 bases are shared with TRBD2. Germline V gives CDR1 DFQATT, CDR2 SNEGSKA (reference sequence). V lost 5 bases and J lost 4; bases outside the gene matches: 8. This CDR3 contains 14 residues. CDR3 sequence (DNA): TGCAGTGCTCACGAGCGGGAGCGCGCAGATACGCAGTATTTT. Translation: CSAHERERADTQYF.

The rearrangement links TRBV7-2 to TRBJ2-1; 13 bases agree with TRBD2. The CDR3 extends over 17 amino acids. Germline CDR1 reads SGHTA; CDR2 reads FQGNSA. Germline trimming cut 5 bases from V and 6 bases from J; bases unmatched to any gene: 10. The CDR3 DNA is TGTGCCAGCAGCCCTAGCGGGACTAGCGGGACCATCAATGAGCAGTTCTTC. Translated, it gives CASSPSGTSGTINEQFF.

Remarks on this clonotype: An end of the junction does not agree with germline; a read error may underlie this. This rearrangement joins TRBV20-1 to TRBJ2-3; no clear D. Germline lookup yields CDR1 DFQATT and CDR2 SNEGSKA (reference sequence). This CDR3 is built from 17 residues. As DNA, the CDR3 is TGCAGTGCTAGGGGTCTTACGGCGGCAGGTTTCACAAATACGCAGTATTTT. It is translated as CSARGLTAAGFTNTQYF.

The chain has TRBV20-1 and TRBJ1-2; perhaps TRBD1 as D (6 bases). The CDR3 covers 16 residues. V dropped 4 bases and J dropped 3 bases, with 21 bases sitting between them. Looked up from germline, CDR1 is DFQATT and CDR2 is SNEGSKA (reference sequence). CDR3 in amino acids: CSATPSGTLLDYGYTF. For the CDR3, the DNA is TGCAGTGCTACACCCTCCGGGACACTCTTGGACTATGGCTACACCTTC.

This clonotype was detected a few times. The chain carries TRBV25-1 and TRBJ2-1, with D possibly matching TRBD1 (8 bases). V was cut by 3 bases and J by 1 base, with 13 bases left in between. In germline, CDR1 is MGHDK, CDR2 SYGVNS. This CDR3 is 16 amino acids long. The CDR3 protein is CASSDTQGGSYNEQFF. The DNA of the CDR3 is TGTGCCAGCAGTGATACACAGGGGGGGTCCTACAATGAGCAGTTCTTC. The full variable domain, with the rest looked up from reference TRBV25-1 and TRBJ2-1, is EADIYQTPRYLVIGTGKKITLECSQTMGHDKMYWYQQDPGMELHLIHYSYGVNSTEKGDLSSESTVSRIRTEHFPLTLESARPSHTSQYLCASSDTQGGSYNEQFFGPGTRLTVL.

This clonotype was picked up a small number of times. The chain has TRBV30 and TRBJ2-5, with D possibly being TRBD2 (5 bases). Germline-derived CDR1 and CDR2 are GTSNPN and SVGIG (reference sequence). V lost 2 bases and J 4 bases, leaving 8 bases between the germline ends. The CDR3 is made up of 12 amino acids. The DNA for the CDR3 is TGTGCCTGGAGTATAGCGCGAGAGACCCAGTACTTC. Its protein product is CAWSIARETQYF.

V and J are TRBV20-1 and TRBJ2-1; tentatively, D is TRBD2 (5 bases). Trimming pared 4 bases from V and 4 bases from J, leaving 17 bases between. This CDR3 is 15 amino acids long. CDR1 and CDR2 from the germline V gene are DFQATT and SNEGSKA (reference sequence). The CDR3 reads CSAKASRTSYNEQFF. In DNA form, the CDR3 reads TGCAGTGCTAAAGCTTCGAGGACTTCATACAATGAGCAGTTCTTC.

This clonotype was counted a few times. The chain uses TRBV20-1 and TRBJ2-7; 12 bases map to TRBD2. Germline V gene data show CDR1 as DFQATT and CDR2 as SNEGSKA (reference sequence). The CDR3 length is 14 residues. Trimming at V came to 6 bases and at J to 6 bases, leaving 9 bases not matched to a gene. The CDR3 DNA reads as TGCAGTGCAAAGACTAGCGGGAGATCCGGCGAGCAGTACTTC. This sequence encodes CSAKTSGRSGEQYF.

Concerning this clonotype itself: This may arise from a read error, as a much more abundant clone is one base away. The chain is built from TRBV7-9 and TRBJ2-3, with a possible D match to TRBD2 (5 bases). CDR3 length equals 15 residues. Germline V gene lookup returns CDR1 SEHNR and CDR2 FQNEAQ (reference sequence). CDR3: CASSLGRASTVTQYF. The CDR3 nucleotides are TGTGCCAGCAGCTTAGGGCGGGCGTCCACAGTTACGCAGTATTTT.

This clonotype was seen only a few times. The chain joins TRBV7-9 to TRBJ1-6; a weak D match, TRBD1 (5 bases). The ends were cut back, 1 base at V and 0 bases at J, with 7 bases in the middle. This CDR3 is built from 16 residues. Germline loops: CDR1 SEHNR, CDR2 FQNEAQ (reference sequence). The CDR3 reads CASSLDGGSYNSPLHF. As DNA, the CDR3 is TGTGCCAGCAGCTTAGATGGGGGCTCCTATAATTCACCCCTCCACTTT.

The chain combines TRBV2 with TRBJ1-2; D is ambiguous. Germline V gene data show CDR1 as SNHLY and CDR2 as FYNNEI. The V end was cut by 6 bases, the J end by 5 bases, with 19 bases between. This CDR3 has 15 residues. CDR3 DNA: TGTGCCAGCAGGGGCCGCGAAAAAGGTGAATATGGCTACACCTTC. Its protein is CASRGREKGEYGYTF.

The chain joins TRBV3-1 to TRBJ2-1, with a possible D match to TRBD2 (5 bases). The CDR3 covers 13 residues. V was shortened by 1 base and J by 9 bases, with 10 bases between the two germline ends. Per germline, CDR1 LGHDT and CDR2 YNNKEL (reference sequence). CDR3 nucleotide sequence: TGTGCCAGCAGCCAAGTGGGGAGAAGTGAGCAGTTCTTC. Translated, it gives CASSQVGRSEQFF.

The CDR3 DNA sequence: TGCGCCAGCAGCCCAGGCGCTGGGAACCTAGCCAAAAACATTCAGTACTTC. Residues: CASSPGAGNLAKNIQYF. J is TRBJ2-4 and V is TRBV4-1; D not certain. V was pared by 4 bases and J by 0 bases, with 16 bases between. There are 17 residues in the CDR3. CDR1 and CDR2 (germline): MGHRA, YSYEKL.

The rearrangement links TRBV9 to TRBJ2-7; maybe TRBD2 (6 bases). The CDR3 loop spans 16 amino acids. Per germline, CDR1 SGDLS and CDR2 YYNGEE. The V and J ends lost 2 bases and 0 bases respectively, with 15 bases between them. CDR3 coding DNA: TGTGCCAGCAGCGTTGGAGGGATCGGCGGCTCCTACGAGCAGTACTTC. Translated, it gives CASSVGGIGGSYEQYF.

This clonotype was seen a few times. V is TRBV28 and J is TRBJ2-7, with TRBD2 matching over 8 bases. After removal of 1 base from V and 3 bases from J, the junction contained 5 bases not matched to a gene. This CDR3 comprises 15 residues. Germline lookup yields CDR1 MDHEN and CDR2 SYDVKM. In nucleotides, the CDR3 is TGTGCCAGCAGTTTATACAGCGGGAGCGTCTACGAGCAGTACTTC. Translated: CASSLYSGSVYEQYF.

This rearrangement joins TRBV25-1 to TRBJ1-6; no firm D call. Trimming removed 5 bases at V and 15 bases at J, with 14 bases between. This CDR3 spans 12 amino acids. CDR1 and CDR2 from the germline V gene are MGHDK and SYGVNS. The CDR3 spells CASSSRVSSLHF. The CDR3, as DNA: TGTGCCAGCAGTTCGCGAGTTTCAAGCCTCCACTTT. Full variable domain (remainder filled in from reference TRBV25-1 and TRBJ1-6): EADIYQTPRYLVIGTGKKITLECSQTMGHDKMYWYQQDPGMELHLIHYSYGVNSTEKGDLSSESTVSRIRTEHFPLTLESARPSHTSQYLCASSSRVSSLHFGNGTRLTVT.